The 21 T cell receptor beta chains below were found in one sample sequenced in a study of OX40 agonist ivuxolimab in advanced cancers. Profiled with immunoSEQ multiplex PCR; TCRdb holds only in-frame clones, not every one. This sample has 50,000 to 55,000 clones, with around 87% found just once. Sequenced here: CD4+ or CD8+ T cells sorted from blood, sampled in a trial of the OX40 agonist ivuxolimab. Receptors originate from an adult with an advanced solid tumor such as melanoma, head and neck, liver or kidney cancer.

The chain joins TRBV5-8 to TRBJ1-1, with TRBD1 as a possible D gene (5 bases). CDR3 length: 14 amino acids. V was shortened by 4 bases and J by 6 bases, with 16 bases between the two germline ends. From germline, CDR1 is SGHTS and CDR2 YDEGEE. CDR3: CASSPWGFAPEAFF. DNA of the CDR3: TGTGCCAGCAGCCCGTGGGGGTTCGCCCCTGAAGCTTTCTTT.

The CDR3 here is CASSLQGANEKLFF. The DNA for the CDR3 is TGTGCCAGCAGCTTACAGGGGGCTAATGAAAAACTGTTTTTT. J is TRBJ1-4 and V is TRBV5-6; TRBD1 matches at 8 bases. The trim removed 2 bases at V and 3 bases at J, leaving 0 bases unmatched. The CDR3 contains 14 residues. Per germline, CDR1 SGHDT and CDR2 YYEEEE.

This clone was counted only a few times. The chain joins TRBV2 to TRBJ2-3; possible D gene TRBD2, 5 bases. V was clipped by 4 bases and J by 5 bases, with 10 bases between them. CDR1 is SNHLY and CDR2 is FYNNEI in the germline V gene. This CDR3 is built from 13 residues. The CDR3 is CASSAGVRDTQYF. As DNA, the CDR3 is TGTGCCAGCAGTGCCGGGGTGAGAGATACGCAGTATTTT.

This clone was detected only a few times. This chain links TRBV7-8 with TRBJ2-1; 7 bases match TRBD1. This CDR3 contains 14 residues. Trimming took 1 base from V and 9 from J; bases not matched to a gene: 6. Germline V gene sequence: CDR1 SGHVS, CDR2 FQNEAQ. As DNA, the CDR3 is TGTGCCAGCAGCTTAGGCGGCCGACAGGGTGAGCAGTTCTTC. Amino acids: CASSLGGRQGEQFF.

The chain recombines TRBV19 with TRBJ2-4; TRBD2 is a possible D gene (5 bases). The germline CDR1 and CDR2 sequences are LNHDA and SQIVND (reference sequence). The V end lost 8 bases, the J end lost 0 bases, and 20 bases lay between the germline ends. The CDR3 covers 17 residues. This CDR3 reads CASQPAGHSLAKNIQYF. Here the CDR3 DNA reads TGTGCCAGTCAACCGGCGGGCCACAGCCTAGCCAAAAACATTCAGTACTTC.

The J gene is TRBJ1-1, the V gene TRBV25-1; 12 nucleotides match TRBD1. This CDR3 spans 15 amino acids. Germline CDR1 and CDR2: MGHDK and SYGVNS. The junction had 5 bases not matched to a gene; V was cut back by 4 bases and J by 5 bases. CDR3 bases: TGTGCCAGCAGTGGGGACAGGGGGCGGAGAACTGAAGCTTTCTTT. Protein: CASSGDRGRRTEAFF. Complete variable domain (other parts from reference TRBV25-1 and TRBJ1-1): EADIYQTPRYLVIGTGKKITLECSQTMGHDKMYWYQQDPGMELHLIHYSYGVNSTEKGDLSSESTVSRIRTEHFPLTLESARPSHTSQYLCASSGDRGRRTEAFFGQGTRLTVV.

A remark on this clone: Other DNA sequences within the sample encode an identical CDR3. The genes are TRBV28 and TRBJ1-4, with D uncertain. CDR3 size: 11 residues. Trimming left V 3 bases short and J 8 bases short, with 4 bases between. The germline CDR1 and CDR2 sequences are MDHEN and SYDVKM. The CDR3 bases are TGTGCCAGCAGTTTGGGGGAAAAACTGTTTTTT. The encoded protein is CASSLGEKLFF.

The V call is TRBV6-1, the J call TRBJ1-2, with D unclear. CDR1 MNHNS and CDR2 SASEGT come from the germline V gene. The CDR3 has 16 residues. Trimming stripped 0 bases from V and 1 base from J, with 12 bases between. CDR3 coding DNA: TGTGCCAGCAGTGAAGCGCTTTACAGCGATAACTATGGCTACACCTTC. Translating gives CASSEALYSDNYGYTF.

Only one count was recorded for this clone. V is TRBV2 and J is TRBJ2-5, with 9 bases matching TRBD1. Germline trimming cut 9 bases from V and 5 bases from J; bases unmatched to any gene: 13. The CDR3 length is 15 residues. CDR1 is SNHLY and CDR2 is FYNNEI in the germline V gene. CDR3 loop: CASLITQGAGETQYF. The CDR3 coding sequence is TGTGCCAGTCTTATCACACAGGGGGCTGGGGAGACCCAGTACTTC.

The V call is TRBV19, the J call TRBJ2-7; D is undetermined. Trimming shortened V by 8 bases and J by 2 bases, and 13 bases separated the two germline ends. Germline CDR1 is LNHDA and CDR2 is SQIVND (reference sequence). The CDR3 is 13 amino acids. The CDR3 DNA is TGTGCCAGTGGTTCGGGCCGGACCTACGAGCAGTACTTC. Translated, it gives CASGSGRTYEQYF.

The gene calls are TRBV2 and TRBJ2-3, with D tentatively TRBD2 (6 bases). CDR1 is SNHLY and CDR2 is FYNNEI in the germline V gene. This CDR3 contains 13 residues. V was shortened by 8 bases and J by 4 bases, with 13 bases between the two germline ends. The DNA of the CDR3 is TGTGCCAGCTTGGGGGGTACCGCAGATACGCAGTATTTT. It translates to CASLGGTADTQYF.

The gene calls are TRBV2 and TRBJ1-5, with 8 bases that match TRBD1. Germline V lookup: CDR1 SNHLY, CDR2 FYNNEI. Unmatched junction bases numbered 10, after V lost 6 bases and J lost 6 bases. The CDR3 is 15 amino acids. CDR3 DNA: TGTGCCAGCAGGAATGGACAGGGAGGAAGTCAGCCCCAGCATTTT. Its protein is CASRNGQGGSQPQHF.

The V call is TRBV28, the J call TRBJ2-2; D not certain. The germline gives CDR1 MDHEN, CDR2 SYDVKM. This CDR3 has 13 amino acids. V was pared by 3 bases and J by 5 bases, with 7 bases between. The CDR3 loop reads CASSLDRTGELFF. CDR3 DNA: TGTGCCAGCAGTTTGGACCGGACCGGGGAGCTGTTTTTT. Full variable domain (rest looked up from reference TRBV28 and TRBJ2-2): DVKVTQSSRYLVKRTGEKVFLECVQDMDHENMFWYRQDPGLGLRLIYFSYDVKMKEKGDIPEGYSVSREKKERFSLILESASTNQTSMYLCASSLDRTGELFFGEGSRLTVL.

On this clone: The sample holds other DNA sequences that translate to the same CDR3. This chain links TRBV20-1 with TRBJ2-7; D ambiguous. The V end lost 5 bases, the J end lost 1 base, and 6 bases lay between the germline ends. This CDR3 has 11 amino acids. Germline values: CDR1 DFQATT, CDR2 SNEGSKA (reference sequence). CDR3: CSARRSYEQYF. DNA of the CDR3: TGCAGTGCTCGCCGTTCCTACGAGCAGTACTTC.

The chain couples TRBV7-2 to TRBJ1-4; possibly TRBD1 for D (6 bases). CDR1 is SGHTA and CDR2 is FQGNSA in the germline V gene. The CDR3 is made up of 16 amino acids. Between the trimmed V and J ends, which lost 5 bases and 0 bases, there was a span of 13 bases. The CDR3 DNA is TGTGCCAGCAGCCCGCAGTGGACAGCAACTAATGAAAAACTGTTTTTT. Translated: CASSPQWTATNEKLFF.

CDR3 sequence (DNA): TGTGCCAGCACCGGTCGGGCAGGAGCCTACGAGCAGTACTTC. Protein sequence: CASTGRAGAYEQYF. The chain uses TRBV28 and TRBJ2-7; D is uncertain. V lost 7 bases and J lost 2, with 15 bases in between. This CDR3 spans 14 amino acids. Germline lookup yields CDR1 MDHEN and CDR2 SYDVKM.

V usage is TRBV28 and J usage is TRBJ1-1; D is uncertain. Germline V gene data show CDR1 as MDHEN and CDR2 as SYDVKM. V shed 5 bases and J shed 9 bases, with 13 bases lying between them. The CDR3 is 12 amino acids. The CDR3 loop is CASSPLQRKAFF. The CDR3 DNA reads TGTGCCAGCAGTCCGTTACAGCGGAAAGCTTTCTTT. Complete variable domain (other parts from reference TRBV28 and TRBJ1-1): DVKVTQSSRYLVKRTGEKVFLECVQDMDHENMFWYRQDPGLGLRLIYFSYDVKMKEKGDIPEGYSVSREKKERFSLILESASTNQTSMYLCASSPLQRKAFFGQGTRLTVV.

The genes are TRBV6-1 and TRBJ1-2; D is ambiguous. Germline CDR1 MNHNS, CDR2 SASEGT. V lost 0 bases and J lost 5, with 7 bases in between. The CDR3 is made up of 13 amino acids. CDR3 nucleotides: TGTGCCAGCAGTGAAGCTGGTGGGTATGGCTACACCTTC. Protein product: CASSEAGGYGYTF.

The chain joins TRBV5-6 to TRBJ1-6; D is possibly TRBD1 (6 bases). Germline V CDR1 and CDR2: SGHDT, YYEEEE. CDR3 length: 14 residues. V was trimmed by 2 bases and J by 5 bases, leaving 8 bases between them. CDR3 residues: CASSFRGNNSPLHF. CDR3 DNA: TGTGCCAGCAGCTTCAGGGGAAATAATTCACCCCTCCACTTT.

This chain uses TRBV10-3 with TRBJ2-1; 7 nucleotides align to TRBD2. The CDR3 contains 15 residues. The germline V gene has CDR1 ENHRY and CDR2 SYGVKD. Germline trimming cut 7 bases from V and 0 bases from J; bases unmatched to any gene: 6. CDR3 amino acids: CAIKPGGGSYNEQFF. DNA for the CDR3: TGTGCCATCAAACCCGGCGGGGGCTCCTACAATGAGCAGTTCTTC.

The sample holds a few counts of this clone. The rearrangement uses TRBV4-1 and TRBJ1-1; D gene unclear. Germline CDR1 is MGHRA and CDR2 is YSYEKL. V was clipped by 8 bases and J by 1 base, with 11 bases between them. This CDR3 is built from 13 residues. CDR3 sequence reads: CASWSNKNTEAFF. In nucleotides, the CDR3 is TGCGCCAGCTGGTCCAACAAGAACACTGAAGCTTTCTTT.